This T cell receptor beta chain was obtained from a study of shared clonotypes between healthy human individuals. Germline CDR1 reads ENHRY; CDR2 reads SYGVKD. The V gene end was trimmed by 4 bases and the J gene end by 4 bases; junction bases not matched to a gene: 13. The CDR3 extends over 17 amino acids. Sequenced by immunoSEQ multiplex PCR; TCRdb stores in-frame clones only, minus some. The sample contains approximately 2.5 million clones, 90% to 95% of which appear only once. The receptor's source is a man between 18 and 29 years old in good health. Some clones in this sample may be carry-over from other donors' samples. J is TRBJ2-7 and V is TRBV10-3; 10 bases are a match to TRBD2. Sequencing used naive CD4+ T cells from PBMCs. Regarding subset: CD45RA+ positively selected. The CDR3 nucleotides read TGTGCCATCAGTGCGTTCGTTCTAGCGGGAGTTTCTTACGAGCAGTACTTC. Protein product: CAISAFVLAGVSYEQYF.